This TCR beta chain was sequenced in a study of blood T cell repertoires in COVID-19. This CDR3 region has 15 residues. Germline V gene data show CDR1 as SGDLS and CDR2 as YYNGEE. Deletions cut 4 bases from V and 2 bases from J, with 15 bases between. Method: immunoSEQ multiplex PCR; TCRdb's copy keeps in-frame clones and lacks some. This sample carries approximately 300,000 clones, nearly 90% of them seen once, and the ten largest clones take 1.5% to 2%. V and J are TRBV9 and TRBJ1-1; maybe TRBD1 (5 bases). The TCR comes from a woman aged 25 to 39 with COVID-19, enrolled during active disease. The sequencing sample was made of peripheral blood. The CDR3 loop is CASSPMGGDNTEAFF. In nucleotides, the CDR3 is TGTGCCAGCAGCCCGATGGGAGGGGATAACACTGAAGCTTTCTTT.